The sequence of this T cell receptor (beta chain) was determined in a study of blood T cell repertoires in COVID-19. About the research overall: Samples came from the United States, Italy and Spain, spanning acute and convalescent COVID-19. T cells, B-cell-depleted T cells, or PBMCs supplied cDNA or gDNA.

The table lists this clone with a few counts. Residents of about two dozen US areas, aged roughly 18 to 90 years, made up the participants. Assignments of participants to cohorts depended upon their own reported clinical history. Using immunoSEQ multiplex PCR, the repertoire was profiled, and TCRdb retains in-frame clones only, with some absent. The sample shows 250,000 or so clones, 70% to 90% of them seen only once. Germline CDR1 reads MRHNA; CDR2 reads SNTAGT. Deletions cut 0 bases from V and 4 bases from J, with 11 bases between. This CDR3 spans 15 amino acids. Sequences were obtained from PBMCs or T cells enriched from blood (not recorded which). The sequence was collected from a man aged 25 to 40 who had recovered from COVID-19. The chain couples TRBV6-4 to TRBJ2-3, with D maybe TRBD1 (6 bases). The CDR3 sequence: CASSDSVEGADTQYF. CDR3 sequence (DNA): TGTGCCAGCAGTGACTCTGTCGAGGGGGCAGATACGCAGTATTTT.